Described below is a single TCR beta chain sequence and its context. Germline V gives CDR1 MGHRA, CDR2 YSYEKL. Trimming took 0 bases from V and 6 from J, leaving 17 bases between them. CDR3 length equals 16 residues. This sample is drawn from a study of blood T cell repertoires in COVID-19. The table came from immunoSEQ multiplex PCR; TCRdb's copy has only in-frame clones and leaves some out. The table includes about 170,000 clones, around 89% detected once. The chain has TRBV4-1 and TRBJ1-2; a possible D gene is TRBD1 (5 bases). The clonotype comes from a young woman who had recovered from COVID-19. Sequenced material: PBMCs or T cells enriched from blood (not recorded which). CDR3 nucleotides: TGCGCCAGCAGCCAAGATACGAGCGGGGGACCTCATGGCTACACCTTC. Protein sequence: CASSQDTSGGPHGYTF.